This T cell receptor (beta chain) was recovered during a study of vaccination effects on CD4 cells after COVID-19. Here immunoSEQ multiplex PCR was the method, and the copy in TCRdb shows in-frame clones only, minus some. This sample has tens of thousands of clones, with around 68% found just once. V dropped 5 bases and J dropped 4 bases, with 12 bases sitting between them. From germline, CDR1 is MNHEY and CDR2 SVGAGI. The CDR3 contains 14 residues. Details on this clone: Antigen specificity is unknown.

In the ViraFEST assay, antigen-specific CD4+ clonotypes were identified by expansion after peptide-pool stimulation. Investigators separated out CD4+ T cells once 9 to 11 days of culture had passed. Vaccinated recipients, who were negative for nucleocapsid antibodies, had no history of SARS-CoV-2 infection. The sample consisted of CD4+ T cells from PBMCs cultured with SARS-CoV-2 spike peptides, taken before COVID-19 vaccination. The source is a human donor who received a COVID-19 vaccine. The chain recombines TRBV6-5 with TRBJ1-3; D may be TRBD1 (6 bases). CDR3 DNA sequence: TGTGCCAGCAGTCGGACAGCGATAGGAAACACCATATATTTT. Residues: CASSRTAIGNTIYF.